The present T cell receptor beta chain was sequenced within a study of blood T cell repertoires in COVID-19. About the research overall: T cells, B-cell-depleted T cells, or PBMCs supplied cDNA or gDNA.

The protocol was immunoSEQ multiplex PCR, while the TCRdb copy is restricted to in-frame clones and leaves out a portion. The data show over 400,000 clones, around nine tenths seen once. Recruits, aged about 18 to 100 years, lived in approximately 26 US areas. The CDR3 length is 13 residues. V was trimmed by 6 bases and J by 1 base, leaving 8 bases between them. CDR1 is KGHSH and CDR2 is LQKENI in the germline V gene. As for this clone: The same CDR3 also results from other DNA sequences found in this sample.

The chain uses TRBV18 and TRBJ2-3, with a possible D match to TRBD1 (5 bases). Input material: PBMCs or T cells enriched from blood (not recorded which). This receptor was taken from a woman aged 60 to 75 who had recovered from COVID-19. CDR3 residues: CASSLGGTDTQYF. CDR3 sequence (DNA): TGTGCCAGCTCGCTAGGGGGCACAGATACGCAGTATTTT.